This record looks at one TCR beta chain sequence and its context. CDR3 size: 12 residues. Germline V gives CDR1 LNHDA, CDR2 SQIVND (reference sequence). V was clipped by 4 bases and J by 7 bases, with 10 bases between them. The data are from a study of control samples from healthy donors and cancer patients. Sequenced by immunoSEQ multiplex PCR; TCRdb stores in-frame clones only, minus some. The repertoire holds approximately 60,000 clones, with 90% as singletons. The sequence was obtained from a woman between 50 and 59 years old with colorectal cancer. Source material: PBMCs. V is TRBV19 and J is TRBJ1-1; tentative D call: TRBD1 (5 bases). Written as DNA, the CDR3 is TGTGCCAGTAGTAGTGGGGGGGGTGAAGCTTTCTTT. Its translation is CASSSGGGEAFF.